These 3 T cell receptor beta chains originate from one sample sequenced in a study of blood T cell repertoires in COVID-19. Libraries were prepared by immunoSEQ multiplex PCR; TCRdb keeps only in-frame clonotypes and omits some of them. The data contain some 130,000 clones, 86% of them singletons. Sequences were obtained from peripheral blood. These receptor sequences come from a woman in her 70s with COVID-19, enrolled during active disease.

The chain has TRBV6-6 and TRBJ2-2; 9 bases align to TRBD1. The ends lost 5 bases at V and 5 bases at J; junction bases unmatched: 6. Germline V gene lookup returns CDR1 MNHNY and CDR2 SVGAGI (reference sequence). The CDR3 has 15 amino acids. The CDR3 protein is CASSKQGAQTGELFF. CDR3 bases: TGTGCCAGCAGTAAACAGGGGGCCCAAACCGGGGAGCTGTTTTTT.

J is TRBJ1-2 and V is TRBV5-4; the match to TRBD1 covers 10 bases. Germline CDR1 reads SGHNT; CDR2 reads YYREEE (reference sequence). The junction had 7 bases not matched to a gene; V was cut back by 4 bases and J by 4 bases. The CDR3 runs to 15 residues. CDR3 residues: CASSNDRGRLYGYTF. CDR3 coding DNA: TGTGCCAGCAGCAACGACAGGGGGCGTCTCTATGGCTACACCTTC.

This clone was seen more than once but under ten times. The chain combines TRBV5-1 with TRBJ1-4, with D hard to call. Germline CDR1 and CDR2: SGHRS and YFSETQ. There are 13 residues in the CDR3. V shed 0 bases and J shed 4 bases, with 4 bases lying between them. This chain's CDR3 is CASSLDINEKLFF. CDR3 DNA sequence: TGCGCCAGCAGCTTGGACATTAATGAAAAACTGTTTTTT.